The rows below give T cell receptor beta chains drawn from one sample of a study of cytomegalovirus exposure and HLA in healthy donors. Profiled with immunoSEQ multiplex PCR; TCRdb holds only in-frame clones, not every one. The sample holds about 130,000 clones, about 69% seen once. Sequencing was done on a sample of PBMCs. The receptors come from a man younger than 45 in good health and CMV-seronegative. CDR3s include the opening cysteine and the closing phenylalanine or tryptophan. Each record gives: CDR3 protein, CDR3 DNA, clone size, J gene, D gene, V gene. A D gene is named only where the DNA matches it firmly. Some rows have no size entry. The others give once, few or many, or a class for an expanded clone.

CDR3aa: CASSLQAVGGWVNTEAFF
CDR3nt: TGTGCCAGCAGTTTACAAGCTGTCGGGGGATGGGTGAACACTGAAGCTTTCTTT
abundance: once
j_gene: TRBJ1-1
d_gene: -
v_gene: TRBV28

CDR3aa: CAIRQGANEKLFF
CDR3nt: TGTGCCATCAGACAGGGCGCTAATGAAAAACTGTTTTTT
abundance: -
j_gene: TRBJ1-4
d_gene: -
v_gene: TRBV10-3

CDR3aa: CASSQGRQGRPQHF
CDR3nt: TGCGCCAGCAGCCAAGGTCGTCAGGGGCGGCCCCAGCATTTT
abundance: few
j_gene: TRBJ1-5
d_gene: -
v_gene: TRBV4-3

CDR3aa: CASSLGREYEQYF
CDR3nt: TGTGCCAGCAGCTTAGGTCGGGAGTACGAGCAGTACTTC
abundance: few
j_gene: TRBJ2-7
d_gene: -
v_gene: TRBV7-6

CDR3aa: CATRGQKETQYF
CDR3nt: TGTGCCACCAGGGGGCAGAAGGAGACCCAGTACTTC
abundance: -
j_gene: TRBJ2-5
d_gene: TRBD1
v_gene: TRBV28

CDR3aa: CATSRGGQGTNEKLFF
CDR3nt: TGTGCCACCAGCAGAGGAGGCCAGGGAACTAATGAAAAACTGTTTTTT
abundance: -
j_gene: TRBJ1-4
d_gene: -
v_gene: TRBV15

CDR3aa: CASSFTGTTNTEAFF
CDR3nt: TGTGCCAGCAGCTTTACCGGGACAACGAACACTGAAGCTTTCTTT
abundance: -
j_gene: TRBJ1-1
d_gene: -
v_gene: TRBV7-8

CDR3aa: CASSLTGGNQPQHF
CDR3nt: TGCGCCAGCAGCTTGACAGGGGGCAATCAGCCCCAGCATTTT
abundance: -
j_gene: TRBJ1-5
d_gene: TRBD1
v_gene: TRBV5-1

CDR3aa: CASSVGGNPRGYTF
CDR3nt: TGTGCCAGCAGTGTGGGAGGGAACCCTCGTGGCTACACCTTC
abundance: -
j_gene: TRBJ1-2
d_gene: -
v_gene: TRBV25-1

CDR3aa: CASSGQAQETQYF
CDR3nt: TGTGCCAGCAGTGGACAGGCTCAAGAGACCCAGTACTTC
abundance: few
j_gene: TRBJ2-5
d_gene: -
v_gene: TRBV2

CDR3aa: CASSPGLAGRAYNEQFF
CDR3nt: TGTGCCAGCAGCCCGGGACTAGCGGGAAGGGCCTACAATGAGCAGTTCTTC
abundance: -
j_gene: TRBJ2-1
d_gene: TRBD2
v_gene: TRBV7-3

CDR3aa: CASSLRQGHYEQYF
CDR3nt: TGTGCCAGCAGTTTAAGACAGGGACACTACGAGCAGTACTTC
abundance: -
j_gene: TRBJ2-7
d_gene: TRBD1
v_gene: TRBV28

CDR3aa: CASSGQGLGTGELFF
CDR3nt: TGTGCCAGCAGTGGACAGGGGCTCGGGACCGGGGAGCTGTTTTTT
abundance: -
j_gene: TRBJ2-2
d_gene: TRBD1
v_gene: TRBV2

CDR3aa: CASRGQGSSEAFF
CDR3nt: TGTGCCAGCAGGGGGCAGGGATCGTCTGAAGCTTTCTTT
abundance: -
j_gene: TRBJ1-1
d_gene: -
v_gene: TRBV28

CDR3aa: CASSWSSGSYNSPLHF
CDR3nt: TGTGCCAGCAGCTGGTCTAGTGGCTCCTATAATTCACCCCTCCACTTT
abundance: -
j_gene: TRBJ1-6
d_gene: -
v_gene: TRBV7-2